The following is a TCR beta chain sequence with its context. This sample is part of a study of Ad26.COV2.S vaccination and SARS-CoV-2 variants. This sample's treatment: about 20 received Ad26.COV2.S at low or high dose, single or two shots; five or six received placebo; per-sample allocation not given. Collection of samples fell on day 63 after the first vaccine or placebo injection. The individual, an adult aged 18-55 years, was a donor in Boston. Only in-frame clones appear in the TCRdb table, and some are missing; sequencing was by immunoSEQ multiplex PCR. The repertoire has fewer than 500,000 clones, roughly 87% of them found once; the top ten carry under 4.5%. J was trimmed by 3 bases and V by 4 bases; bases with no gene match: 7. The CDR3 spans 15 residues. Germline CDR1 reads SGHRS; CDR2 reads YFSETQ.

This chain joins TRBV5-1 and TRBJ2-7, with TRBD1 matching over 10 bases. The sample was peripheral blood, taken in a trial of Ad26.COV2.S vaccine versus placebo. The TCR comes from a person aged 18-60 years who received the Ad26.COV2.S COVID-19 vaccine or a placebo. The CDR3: CASSRVGQGGYEQYF. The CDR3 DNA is TGCGCCAGCAGCCGCGTCGGACAGGGGGGCTACGAGCAGTACTTC.